This T cell receptor (beta chain) was recovered during a study of cytomegalovirus exposure and HLA in healthy donors. PCR amplification relied on 60 Vbeta primers (plus 13 Jbeta primers). The method was immunoSEQ multiplex PCR; TCRdb's version includes in-frame clones alone and lacks a portion of them. This table has some 95,000 clones, less than 75% appearing once. CDR3 size: 16 residues. Trimming stripped 0 bases from V and 4 bases from J, with 13 bases between. Germline V gives CDR1 LGHNA, CDR2 YNFKEQ. There were likely unrecorded immune exposures, though donors were nominally healthy when sampled. This clone was counted only a few times.

What was sequenced was PBMCs. V is TRBV4-2 and J is TRBJ2-1; possible D gene TRBD2, 6 bases. The receptor's source is a young man in good health and CMV-seronegative. CDR3 sequence (DNA): TGTGCCAGCAGCCAAGATGTAATAGCGGAATACAATGAGCAGTTCTTC. It codes for CASSQDVIAEYNEQFF.